The 23 T cell receptor beta chains reported below all come from one sample, sequenced in a study of cytomegalovirus exposure and HLA in healthy donors. The PCR ran on 60 Vbeta and 13 Jbeta primers. Clones were read by immunoSEQ multiplex PCR, and TCRdb kept only the in-frame ones, dropping some. The data show about 110,000 clones, over 80% seen once. Sequences were obtained from PBMCs. Every receptor here comes from a man between 18 and 29 years old in good health and CMV-seronegative.

V is TRBV5-1 and J is TRBJ1-2; D remains unclear. CDR1 SGHRS and CDR2 YFSETQ come from the germline V gene. The CDR3 spans 14 residues. The V end was cut by 4 bases, the J end by 7 bases, with 17 bases between. The CDR3: CASSPTVPDGGYTF. CDR3 in DNA: TGCGCCAGCAGCCCCACAGTGCCAGACGGTGGCTACACCTTC.

The chain couples TRBV7-9 to TRBJ1-1; TRBD1 might be the D (5 bases). This CDR3 comprises 14 residues. Looked up from germline, CDR1 is SEHNR and CDR2 is FQNEAQ (reference sequence). The V and J ends lost 2 bases and 2 bases respectively, with 9 bases between them. The CDR3 DNA sequence: TGTGCCAGCAGCTTACACGGGGGTAACACTGAAGCTTTCTTT. Protein product: CASSLHGGNTEAFF.

V is TRBV4-2 and J is TRBJ2-7, with 7 bases lining up with TRBD2. CDR1 and CDR2 (germline): LGHNA, YNFKEQ. The CDR3 consists of 15 residues. The ends lost 1 base at V and 4 bases at J; junction bases unmatched: 7. The CDR3 is CASSQGAAGVYEQYF. The CDR3 DNA sequence: TGTGCCAGCAGCCAAGGGGCCGCGGGAGTGTACGAGCAGTACTTC.

The chain couples TRBV28 to TRBJ1-2; 7 bases line up with TRBD1. The V gene end was trimmed by 4 bases and the J gene end by 4 bases; junction bases not matched to a gene: 6. Germline values: CDR1 MDHEN, CDR2 SYDVKM. This CDR3 has 14 residues. The CDR3 protein is CASSWGDRVYGYTF. The CDR3 nucleotides are TGTGCCAGCAGTTGGGGCGACAGGGTCTATGGCTACACCTTC.

The chain recombines TRBV7-2 with TRBJ1-1; D is perhaps TRBD1 (6 bases). CDR3 length: 14 amino acids. The germline V and J ends were trimmed by 3 bases and 5 bases, with 13 bases remaining between them. Germline assignment: CDR1 SGHTA and CDR2 FQGNSA. CDR3 DNA: TGTGCCAGCAGCTTCGCATCAGGGGAAACTGAAGCTTTCTTT. Its protein is CASSFASGETEAFF.

This clone was observed a few times. The chain links TRBV4-1 to TRBJ1-5; possibly TRBD1 for D (6 bases). The V gene's germline CDR1 is MGHRA and CDR2 YSYEKL. The V end lost 1 base, the J end lost 3 bases, and 10 bases lay between the germline ends. This CDR3 comprises 15 residues. The CDR3 region has the DNA TGCGCCAGCAGCCAAGGAACAGGGTTCAATCAGCCCCAGCATTTT. Translation gives CASSQGTGFNQPQHF.

The chain links TRBV6-5 to TRBJ1-5, with D unresolved. The V gene's germline CDR1 is MNHEY and CDR2 SVGAGI. Trimming took off 5 bases at V and 0 bases at J, with 8 bases between the two ends. This CDR3 has 14 amino acids. The CDR3 coding sequence is TGTGCCAGCAGTGGCAGGATTAGCAATCAGCCCCAGCATTTT. This gives the protein CASSGRISNQPQHF.

The chain recombines TRBV28 with TRBJ1-1; D is undetermined. Trimming took 3 bases from V and 1 from J, leaving 6 bases between them. Germline V gene data show CDR1 as MDHEN and CDR2 as SYDVKM. There are 13 residues in the CDR3. The CDR3 reads CASSLYKNTEAFF. The DNA of the CDR3 is TGTGCCAGCAGTTTGTATAAGAACACTGAAGCTTTCTTT.

This clone came up a few times. The V gene is TRBV6-5, the J gene TRBJ2-7; TRBD1 might be the D (5 bases). The CDR3 contains 15 residues. Germline CDR1 reads MNHEY; CDR2 reads SVGAGI. V dropped 4 bases and J dropped 3 bases, with 16 bases sitting between them. The CDR3 DNA is TGTGCCAGCAGTTCCGTCTTAGGACATAGCTACGAGCAGTACTTC. Translated, it gives CASSSVLGHSYEQYF.

The chain uses TRBV4-1 and TRBJ1-1; the D is unclear. CDR3 length: 15 amino acids. V gave up 1 base and J gave up 5 bases, with 14 bases separating them. CDR1 and CDR2 from the germline V gene are MGHRA and YSYEKL. The CDR3 sequence: CASSQGPQVDTEAFF. The CDR3 DNA follows: TGCGCCAGCAGCCAAGGCCCCCAGGTTGATACTGAAGCTTTCTTT.

This chain links TRBV9 with TRBJ2-2; no firm D call. V lost 3 bases to trimming and J lost 8 bases, with 11 bases between them. Per germline, CDR1 SGDLS and CDR2 YYNGEE. This CDR3 spans 13 amino acids. The CDR3 DNA sequence: TGTGCCAGCAGCGCACGACCCGGGGGGGAGCTGTTTTTT. It specifies CASSARPGGELFF.

This sequence joins TRBV6-5 and TRBJ2-7; 11 bases align to TRBD2. This CDR3 has 15 amino acids. Trimming at V came to 5 bases and at J to 5 bases, leaving 8 bases not matched to a gene. CDR1 MNHEY and CDR2 SVGAGI come from the germline V gene. The CDR3 sequence: CASSRLAGNANEQYF. The CDR3 DNA sequence: TGTGCCAGCAGTCGACTAGCGGGGAATGCGAACGAGCAGTACTTC.

The chain joins TRBV19 to TRBJ2-2, with a weak D call TRBD1 (6 bases). Germline CDR1 and CDR2: LNHDA and SQIVND (reference sequence). V gave up 8 bases and J gave up 4 bases, with 11 bases separating them. The CDR3 is 13 residues long. CDR3 sequence reads: CASGHRATGELFF. DNA of the CDR3: TGTGCCAGTGGCCACAGGGCCACCGGGGAGCTGTTTTTT. The whole variable domain, filled in from reference TRBV19 and TRBJ2-2, reads DGGITQSPKYLFRKEGQNVTLSCEQNLNHDAMYWYRQDPGQGLRLIYYSQIVNDFQKGDIAEGYSVSREKKESFPLTVTSAQKNPTAFYLCASGHRATGELFFGEGSRLTVL.

About this clone itself: Other nucleotide sequences in the sample specify the same CDR3. This rearrangement joins TRBV5-6 to TRBJ2-2, with TRBD2 matching 11 bases. Germline loops: CDR1 SGHDT, CDR2 YYEEEE. The CDR3 is 16 residues long. The V gene end was trimmed by 4 bases and the J gene end by 1 base; junction bases not matched to a gene: 3. Here the CDR3 reads CASSPGLAENTGELFF. In DNA form, the CDR3 reads TGTGCCAGCAGCCCGGGACTAGCGGAGAACACCGGGGAGCTGTTTTTT.

J is TRBJ1-1 and V is TRBV7-2; possible D gene TRBD1, 6 bases. This CDR3 has 14 residues. The V end lost 1 base, the J end lost 4 bases, and 10 bases lay between the germline ends. Germline V gene lookup returns CDR1 SGHTA and CDR2 FQGNSA. DNA for the CDR3: TGTGCCAGCAGCTTAGATCCCAGGGGCACTGAAGCTTTCTTT. This translates into CASSLDPRGTEAFF.

This clone was detected only once. As DNA, the CDR3 is TGTGCCAGCAGTTCCGGGACAGGGGGAACTGGAAACACCATATATTTT. Amino acid sequence: CASSSGTGGTGNTIYF. The gene calls are TRBV28 and TRBJ1-3; 11 bases line up with TRBD1. The CDR3 loop spans 16 amino acids. Germline loops: CDR1 MDHEN, CDR2 SYDVKM. The V gene end was trimmed by 4 bases and the J gene end by 2 bases; junction bases not matched to a gene: 4.

The rearrangement links TRBV7-3 to TRBJ2-1, with 8 bases matching TRBD2. Unmatched junction bases numbered 17, after V lost 4 bases and J lost 0 bases. Germline V gene lookup returns CDR1 SGHTA and CDR2 FQGTGA. The CDR3 has 20 amino acids. The CDR3 region has the DNA TGTGCCAGCAGCTCTGTAGCGGGGCCTCGATCCCCCAGCTCCTACAATGAGCAGTTCTTC. The encoded protein is CASSSVAGPRSPSSYNEQFF.

This chain uses TRBV6-5 with TRBJ1-3, with D possibly being TRBD1 (5 bases). Germline V CDR1 and CDR2: MNHEY, SVGAGI. The CDR3 consists of 14 residues. V was shortened by 5 bases and J by 0 bases, with 8 bases between the two germline ends. CDR3 loop: CASSRQSSGNTIYF. CDR3 bases: TGTGCCAGCAGTCGACAGAGCTCTGGAAACACCATATATTTT.

This sequence joins TRBV5-8 and TRBJ2-1; maybe TRBD2 (6 bases). The CDR3 spans 15 residues. Trimming took 0 bases from V and 6 from J, leaving 13 bases between them. Germline values: CDR1 SGHTS, CDR2 YDEGEE. The CDR3 loop is CASSLEAGLLNEQFF. CDR3 coding DNA: TGTGCCAGCAGCTTGGAGGCGGGACTGCTCAATGAGCAGTTCTTC.

The gene calls are TRBV10-3 and TRBJ2-1; the match to TRBD2 covers 9 bases. Germline values: CDR1 ENHRY, CDR2 SYGVKD. Trimming at V came to 6 bases and at J to 10 bases, leaving 4 bases not matched to a gene. The CDR3 spans 12 residues. The CDR3 is CAISPSGKEQFF. As DNA, the CDR3 is TGTGCCATCAGCCCTAGCGGGAAGGAGCAGTTCTTC.

This chain connects TRBV11-1 to TRBJ1-2; 9 positions match TRBD1. The V and J ends lost 5 bases and 4 bases, in that order; junction bases with no gene match: 11. Germline CDR1 is SGHAT and CDR2 is FQDESV (reference sequence). The CDR3 consists of 16 residues. Here the CDR3 DNA reads TGTGCCAGCAGCCCAGGGACAGGGCTGAGGGTCTATGGCTACACCTTC. Amino acid sequence: CASSPGTGLRVYGYTF.

Details on this clone: Relative to the germline gene, one junction end is altered; a read error may explain this. The rearrangement links TRBV4-1 to TRBJ2-7; 8 bases agree with TRBD1. CDR3 size: 14 residues. Germline V gene lookup returns CDR1 MGHRA and CDR2 YSYEKL. The chain's CDR3 is CASSQGQGTAEQYF. CDR3 DNA sequence: TGTGCCAGCAGCCAAGGACAGGGTACTGCCGAGCAGTACTTC.

The rearrangement links TRBV2 to TRBJ2-1, with D maybe TRBD2 (6 bases). V shed 1 base and J shed 0 bases, with 16 bases lying between them. The germline V gene encodes CDR1 SNHLY and CDR2 FYNNEI. The length of the CDR3 is 18 residues. The CDR3 loop is CASSEDFDRGSSYNEQFF. The CDR3 DNA reads as TGTGCCAGCAGTGAAGACTTTGACCGGGGGAGCTCCTACAATGAGCAGTTCTTC.